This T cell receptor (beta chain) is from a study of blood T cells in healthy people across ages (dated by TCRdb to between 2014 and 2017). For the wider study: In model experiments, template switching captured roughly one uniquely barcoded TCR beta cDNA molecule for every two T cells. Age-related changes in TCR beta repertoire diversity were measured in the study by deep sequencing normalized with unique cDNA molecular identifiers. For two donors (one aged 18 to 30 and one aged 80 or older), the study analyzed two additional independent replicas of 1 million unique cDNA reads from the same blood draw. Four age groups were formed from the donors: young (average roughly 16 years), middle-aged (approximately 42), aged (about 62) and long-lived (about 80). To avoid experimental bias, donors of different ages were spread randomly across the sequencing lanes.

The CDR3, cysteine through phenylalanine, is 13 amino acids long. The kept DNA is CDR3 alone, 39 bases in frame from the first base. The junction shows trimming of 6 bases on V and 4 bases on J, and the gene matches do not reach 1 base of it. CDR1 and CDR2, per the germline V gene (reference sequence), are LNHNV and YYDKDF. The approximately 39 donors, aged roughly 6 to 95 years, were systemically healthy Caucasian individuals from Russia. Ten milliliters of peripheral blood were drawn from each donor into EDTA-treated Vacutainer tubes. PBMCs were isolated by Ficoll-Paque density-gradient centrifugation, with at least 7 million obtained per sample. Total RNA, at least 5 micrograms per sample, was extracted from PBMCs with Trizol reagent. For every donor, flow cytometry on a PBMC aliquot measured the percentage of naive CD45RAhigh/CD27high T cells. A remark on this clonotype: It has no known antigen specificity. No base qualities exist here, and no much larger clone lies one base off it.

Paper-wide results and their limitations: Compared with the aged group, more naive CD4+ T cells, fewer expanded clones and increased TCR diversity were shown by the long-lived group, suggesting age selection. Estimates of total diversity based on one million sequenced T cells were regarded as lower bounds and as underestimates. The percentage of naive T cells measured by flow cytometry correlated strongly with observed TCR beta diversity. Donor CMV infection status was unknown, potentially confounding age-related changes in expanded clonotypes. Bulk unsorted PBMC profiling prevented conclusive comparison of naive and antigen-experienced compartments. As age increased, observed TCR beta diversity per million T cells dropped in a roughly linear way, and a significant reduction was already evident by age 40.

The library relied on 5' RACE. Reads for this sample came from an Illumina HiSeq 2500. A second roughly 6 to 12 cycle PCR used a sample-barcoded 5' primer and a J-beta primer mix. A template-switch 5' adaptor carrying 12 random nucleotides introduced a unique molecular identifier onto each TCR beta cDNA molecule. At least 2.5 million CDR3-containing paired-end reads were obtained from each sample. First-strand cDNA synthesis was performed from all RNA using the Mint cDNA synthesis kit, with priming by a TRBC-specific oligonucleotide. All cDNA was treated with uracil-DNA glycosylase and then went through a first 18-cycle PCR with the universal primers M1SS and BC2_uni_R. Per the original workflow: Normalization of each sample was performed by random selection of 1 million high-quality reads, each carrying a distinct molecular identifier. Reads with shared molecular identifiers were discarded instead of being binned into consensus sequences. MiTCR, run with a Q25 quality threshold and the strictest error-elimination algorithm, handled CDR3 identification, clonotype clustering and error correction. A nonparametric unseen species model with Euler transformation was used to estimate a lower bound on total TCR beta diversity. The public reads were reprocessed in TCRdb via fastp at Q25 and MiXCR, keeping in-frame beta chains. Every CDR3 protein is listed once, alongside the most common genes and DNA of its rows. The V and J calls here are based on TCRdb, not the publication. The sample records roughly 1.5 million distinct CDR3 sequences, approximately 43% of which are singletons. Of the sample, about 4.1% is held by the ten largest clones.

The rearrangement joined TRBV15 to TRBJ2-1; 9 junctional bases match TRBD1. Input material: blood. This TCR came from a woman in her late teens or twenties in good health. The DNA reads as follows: TGTGCCACCAGGGGACAGGGATACAATGAGCAGTTCTTC. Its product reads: CATRGQGYNEQFF.